The clone carrying this T cell receptor (beta chain) showed up just once. The target antigen is unknown. This specimen belongs to a study of CD8+ T cells in alopecia areata. Specimens obtained from alopecia areata patients comprised lesional scalp punch biopsies and peripheral blood. General observations from the study: In lesional scalp, particularly from alopecia totalis/universalis, clonality was higher than in normal scalp.

Sequencing relied on a cDNA template that was reverse transcribed from extracted RNA. Generated by immunoSEQ multiplex PCR, the TCRdb table keeps only in-frame clones and is missing some. The table records about 64,000 clones, around 47% of them present only once. This receptor was taken from a human donor with alopecia areata. Sequencing input: NKG2D-low CD8+ T cells sorted from blood.

The CDR3 region is CASIPGLIINTEAFF. For the CDR3, the DNA is TGTGCCAGCATTCCGGGACTGATCATTAACACTGAAGCTTTCTTT. J is TRBJ1-1 and V is TRBV2; TRBD1 is a possible D gene (5 bases). V gave up 7 bases and J gave up 2 bases, with 17 bases separating them. Germline V CDR1 and CDR2: SNHLY, FYNNEI. The CDR3 totals 15 residues. The full variable domain, with the rest looked up from reference TRBV2 and TRBJ1-1, is EPEVTQTPSHQVTQMGQEVILRCVPISNHLYFYWYRQILGQKVEFLVSFYNNEISEKSEIFDDQFSVERPDGSNFTLKIRSTKLEDSAMYFCASIPGLIINTEAFFGQGTRLTVV.